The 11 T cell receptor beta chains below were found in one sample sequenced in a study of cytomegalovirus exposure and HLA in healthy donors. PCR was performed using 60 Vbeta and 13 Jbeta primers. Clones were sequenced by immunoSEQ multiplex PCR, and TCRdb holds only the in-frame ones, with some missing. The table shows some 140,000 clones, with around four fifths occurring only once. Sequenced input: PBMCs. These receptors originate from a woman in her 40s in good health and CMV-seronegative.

The DNA for the CDR3 is TGTGCCAGCAATACCGGGTCGGGGGCCTACGAGCAGTACTTC. It specifies CASNTGSGAYEQYF. The J gene is TRBJ2-7, the V gene TRBV28; D perhaps matches TRBD2 (6 bases). CDR1 and CDR2 from the germline V gene are MDHEN and SYDVKM. V was pared by 7 bases and J by 2 bases, with 15 bases between. The CDR3 is 14 residues long.

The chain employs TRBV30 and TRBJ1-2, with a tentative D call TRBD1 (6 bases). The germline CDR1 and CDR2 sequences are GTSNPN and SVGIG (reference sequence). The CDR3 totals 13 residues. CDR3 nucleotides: TGTGCATTCCCAGGGGAGCCCACCTATGGCTACACCTTC. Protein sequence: CAFPGEPTYGYTF.

CDR3 nucleotide sequence: TGTGCCAGCAGCTTGGTACAGGGGGCCTCCTATAATTCACCCCTCCACTTT. Its translation: CASSLVQGASYNSPLHF. The rearrangement uses TRBV5-6 and TRBJ1-6, with TRBD1 matching over 9 bases. Germline V gene sequence: CDR1 SGHDT, CDR2 YYEEEE. V dropped 0 bases and J dropped 0; count of bases not matched to a gene: 1. This CDR3 is 17 amino acids long.

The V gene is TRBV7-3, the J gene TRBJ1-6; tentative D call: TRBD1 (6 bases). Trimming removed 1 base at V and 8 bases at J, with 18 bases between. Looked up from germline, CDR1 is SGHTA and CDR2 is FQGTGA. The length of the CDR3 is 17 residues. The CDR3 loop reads CASSLIGGGGHDSPLHF. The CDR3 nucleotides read TGTGCCAGCAGCTTAATCGGGGGCGGGGGGCACGATTCACCCCTCCACTTT.

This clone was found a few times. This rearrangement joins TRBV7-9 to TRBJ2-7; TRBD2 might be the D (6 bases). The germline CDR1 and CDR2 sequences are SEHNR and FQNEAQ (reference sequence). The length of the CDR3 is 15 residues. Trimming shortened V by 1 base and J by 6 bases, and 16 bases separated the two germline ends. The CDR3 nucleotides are TGTGCCAGCAGCTTAGACGGCGGGGCGGCAGGCGAGCAGTACTTC. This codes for CASSLDGGAAGEQYF.

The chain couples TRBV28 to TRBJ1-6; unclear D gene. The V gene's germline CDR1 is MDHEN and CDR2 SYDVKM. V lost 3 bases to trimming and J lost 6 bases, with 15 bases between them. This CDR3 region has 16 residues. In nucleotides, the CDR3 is TGTGCCAGCAGTTTTTTTCCCGAGCGGGGTAATTCACCCCTCCACTTT. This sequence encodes CASSFFPERGNSPLHF. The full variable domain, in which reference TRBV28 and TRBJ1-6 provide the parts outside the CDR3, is DVKVTQSSRYLVKRTGEKVFLECVQDMDHENMFWYRQDPGLGLRLIYFSYDVKMKEKGDIPEGYSVSREKKERFSLILESASTNQTSMYLCASSFFPERGNSPLHFGNGTRLTVT.

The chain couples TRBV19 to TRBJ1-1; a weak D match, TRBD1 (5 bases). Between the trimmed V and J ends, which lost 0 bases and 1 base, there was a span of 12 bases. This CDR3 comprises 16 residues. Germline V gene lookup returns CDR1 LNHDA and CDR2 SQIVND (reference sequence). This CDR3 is CASSIDLWGRNTEAFF. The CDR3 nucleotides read TGTGCCAGTAGTATAGATCTATGGGGCAGGAACACTGAAGCTTTCTTT.

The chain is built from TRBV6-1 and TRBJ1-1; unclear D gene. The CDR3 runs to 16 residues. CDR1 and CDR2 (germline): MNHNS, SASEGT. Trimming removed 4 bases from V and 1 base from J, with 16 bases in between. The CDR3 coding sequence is TGTGCCAGCAGTGGGCTCGGGGTTTCCCCGAACACTGAAGCTTTCTTT. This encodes CASSGLGVSPNTEAFF.

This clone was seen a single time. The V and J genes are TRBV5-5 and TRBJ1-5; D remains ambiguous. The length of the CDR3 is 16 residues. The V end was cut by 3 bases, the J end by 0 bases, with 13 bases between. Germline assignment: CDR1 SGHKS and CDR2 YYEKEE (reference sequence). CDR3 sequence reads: CASSSSGEGSNQPQHF. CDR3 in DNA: TGTGCCAGCAGCTCCTCCGGGGAGGGTAGCAATCAGCCCCAGCATTTT.

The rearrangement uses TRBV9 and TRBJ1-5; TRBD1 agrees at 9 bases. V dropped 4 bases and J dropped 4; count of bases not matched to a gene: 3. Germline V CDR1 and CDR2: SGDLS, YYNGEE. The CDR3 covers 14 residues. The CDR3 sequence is CASSSGTGNQPQHF. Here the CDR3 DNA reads TGTGCCAGCAGCTCTGGGACAGGGAATCAGCCCCAGCATTTT.

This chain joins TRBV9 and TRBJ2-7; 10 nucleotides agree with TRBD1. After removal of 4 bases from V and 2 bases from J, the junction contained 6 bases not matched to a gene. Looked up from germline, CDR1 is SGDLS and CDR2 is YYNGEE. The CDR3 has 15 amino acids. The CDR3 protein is CASSPRDRGPYEQYF. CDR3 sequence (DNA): TGTGCCAGCAGCCCCCGGGACAGGGGCCCCTACGAGCAGTACTTC.